This TCR beta chain derives from a study of type 1 regulatory T cells. Study-level background: This in vitro CD4 product, T-allo10, is enriched for Tr1 cells and alloantigen-specific.

This clonotype was picked up many times. V gave up 8 bases and J gave up 2 bases; unmatched junction bases: 2. The CDR3 runs to 12 residues. TCRdb processed the reads anew with MiXCR; each CDR3 protein has one entry. Found here are 15,000 to 20,000 distinct CDR3 sequences, about 10% of them singletons; the top ten hold approximately 3%. J is TRBJ2-7 and V is TRBV12-3 or TRBV12-4; the match to TRBD1 covers 8 bases. The receptor was isolated from a human donor in good health. Sequenced input: CD4+ T cells, either the whole sample or a sorted fraction (not recorded which). For the CDR3, the DNA is TGTGCCAGCCGGGACAGGACCTACGAGCAGTACTTC. As protein: CASRDRTYEQYF.